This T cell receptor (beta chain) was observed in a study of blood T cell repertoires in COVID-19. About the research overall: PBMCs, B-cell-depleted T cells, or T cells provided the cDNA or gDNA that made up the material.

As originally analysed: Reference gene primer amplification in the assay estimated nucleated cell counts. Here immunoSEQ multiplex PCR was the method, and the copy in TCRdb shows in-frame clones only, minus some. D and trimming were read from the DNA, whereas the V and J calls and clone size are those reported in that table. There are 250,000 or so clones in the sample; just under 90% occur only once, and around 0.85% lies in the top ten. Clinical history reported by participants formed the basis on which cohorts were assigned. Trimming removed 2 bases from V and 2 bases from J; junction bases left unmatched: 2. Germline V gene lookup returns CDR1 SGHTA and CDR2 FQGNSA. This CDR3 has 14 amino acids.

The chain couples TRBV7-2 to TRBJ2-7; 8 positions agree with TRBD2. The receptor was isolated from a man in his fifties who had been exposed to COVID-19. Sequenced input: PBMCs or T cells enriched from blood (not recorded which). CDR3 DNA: TGTGCCAGCAGCTTACAGCGGGGGCCCTACGAGCAGTACTTC. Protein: CASSLQRGPYEQYF. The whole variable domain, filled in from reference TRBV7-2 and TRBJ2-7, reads GAGVSQSPSNKVTEKGKDVELRCDPISGHTALYWYRQSLGQGLEFLIYFQGNSAPDKSGLPSDRFSAERTGGSVSTLTIQRTQQEDSAVYLCASSLQRGPYEQYFGPGTRLTVT.